Presented here are 14 T cell receptor beta chains from one specimen sequenced in a study of response to subunit inactivated influenza vaccine. One entry per CDR3 protein, called by TCRdb with MiXCR from the RT-PCR reads. The data hold 500,000 to 750,000 distinct CDR3 sequences, with around 13% observed a single time. The specimen was PBMCs from blood, collected 12 days after vaccination. These TCRs come from a man in his forties or fifties who received an inactivated influenza vaccine.

The V gene is TRBV6-5, the J gene TRBJ2-1, with 10 positions matching TRBD2. Germline CDR1 MNHEY, CDR2 SVGAGI. The CDR3 is made up of 15 amino acids. The trim removed 3 bases at V and 10 bases at J, leaving 9 bases unmatched. The CDR3: CASSYSLAGDGEQFF. As DNA, the CDR3 is TGTGCCAGCAGTTATAGTCTAGCGGGAGACGGGGAGCAGTTCTTC.

The chain joins TRBV27 to TRBJ2-7, with TRBD2 matching over 8 bases. This CDR3 has 14 residues. With 4 bases clipped from V and 1 base from J, the junction kept 3 bases outside the gene matches. From germline, CDR1 is MNHEY and CDR2 SMNVEV (reference sequence). The CDR3 loop reads CASSSKRESYEQYF. CDR3 in DNA: TGTGCCAGCAGTTCGAAGCGGGAGTCCTACGAGCAGTACTTC.

This clonotype was observed a few times. The chain joins TRBV12-3 or TRBV12-4 to TRBJ2-7; 12 bases map to TRBD2. V gave up 5 bases and J gave up 2 bases; unmatched junction bases: 4. The CDR3 covers 15 residues. The CDR3 loop is CASSLPSGRAYEQYF. The CDR3 DNA follows: TGTGCCAGCAGTCTCCCTAGCGGGAGGGCCTACGAGCAGTACTTC.

This clonotype has only a few counts. The rearrangement links TRBV6-1 to TRBJ2-6, with 7 bases fitting TRBD1. The germline V gene has CDR1 MNHNS and CDR2 SASEGT. V lost 7 bases to trimming and J lost 0 bases; unmatched junction nucleotides: 9. The CDR3 totals 17 residues. The CDR3 protein is CASTNPGQHSGANVLTF. CDR3 in DNA: TGTGCCAGCACAAATCCGGGACAGCACTCTGGGGCCAACGTCCTGACTTTC.

The J gene is TRBJ2-5, the V gene TRBV7-8; 7 nucleotides agree with TRBD2. Germline V gene sequence: CDR1 SGHVS, CDR2 FQNEAQ. The ends lost 2 bases at V and 0 bases at J; junction bases unmatched: 12. The CDR3 spans 18 residues. The CDR3 DNA follows: TGTGCCAGCAGCTTAAGGTATCCTAGCGGAGTAGACCAAGAGACCCAGTACTTC. Amino acid sequence: CASSLRYPSGVDQETQYF.

The chain has TRBV7-2 and TRBJ2-5; weak D call: TRBD1 (6 bases). The V end was cut by 7 bases, the J end by 5 bases, with 14 bases between. CDR1 is SGHTA and CDR2 is FQGNSA in the germline V gene. CDR3 length equals 13 residues. The CDR3 nucleotides are TGTGCCAGCACCACAGGGTCGTGGGAGACCCAGTACTTC. Encoded protein: CASTTGSWETQYF.

This clonotype was observed a handful of times. The rearrangement links TRBV7-2 to TRBJ1-4; the D gene is possibly TRBD1 (6 bases). The germline gives CDR1 SGHTA, CDR2 FQGNSA. V lost 0 bases and J 0 bases, leaving 8 bases between the germline ends. This CDR3 has 16 residues. The CDR3 nucleotides read TGTGCCAGCAGCTTAGCACAGGGTGCAACTAATGAAAAACTGTTTTTT. It specifies CASSLAQGATNEKLFF.

This clonotype was detected only a few times. The gene calls are TRBV20-1 and TRBJ1-1, with D perhaps matching TRBD1 (6 bases). CDR1 and CDR2 from the germline V gene are DFQATT and SNEGSKA (reference sequence). Trimming shortened V by 7 bases and J by 1 base, and 10 bases separated the two germline ends. CDR3 size: 12 residues. CDR3 bases: TGCAGTGTTATAGGGGGGAACACTGAAGCTTTCTTT. Translating it yields CSVIGGNTEAFF.

The rearrangement links TRBV6-5 to TRBJ1-5; tentative D call: TRBD1 (5 bases). The germline gives CDR1 MNHEY, CDR2 SVGAGI. V was clipped by 0 bases and J by 4 bases, with 7 bases between them. CDR3 size: 14 residues. The chain's CDR3 is CASSYSGPNQPQHF. The CDR3 nucleotides read TGTGCCAGCAGTTACTCGGGGCCTAATCAGCCCCAGCATTTT.

This chain connects TRBV11-3 to TRBJ2-5; 12 nucleotides agree with TRBD2. The CDR3 is 16 amino acids. Trimming at V came to 5 bases and at J to 6 bases, leaving 10 bases not matched to a gene. The germline V gene has CDR1 SGHNT and CDR2 YENEEA. Here the CDR3 DNA reads TGTGCCAGCAGCCCCCGACTAGCGGGGGTGGGGAAGACCCAGTACTTC. This sequence encodes CASSPRLAGVGKTQYF.

The rearrangement joins TRBV20-1 to TRBJ1-1, with D unclear. The V gene lost 1 base and the J gene lost 0 bases, with 6 bases spanning the gap. CDR3 length: 13 amino acids. Looked up from germline, CDR1 is DFQATT and CDR2 is SNEGSKA (reference sequence). This chain's CDR3 is CSARAEVNTEAFF. The CDR3 bases are TGCAGTGCTAGAGCTGAGGTGAACACTGAAGCTTTCTTT.

A few counts support this clonotype. J is TRBJ2-7 and V is TRBV12-3 or TRBV12-4, with D perhaps being TRBD1 or TRBD2 (5 bases each). Trimming took 7 bases from V and 2 from J, leaving 12 bases between them. The CDR3 is 13 amino acids. CDR3 bases: TGTGCCAGCACCCGGGACGTACCCTACGAGCAGTACTTC. It specifies CASTRDVPYEQYF.

V usage is TRBV5-1 and J usage is TRBJ1-3; 7 positions match TRBD1. Losses at the gene ends were 6 bases for V and 0 bases for J; bases not matched to a gene: 6. The CDR3 consists of 15 residues. Germline V gene data show CDR1 as SGHRS and CDR2 as YFSETQ. CDR3 DNA sequence: TGCGCCAGCAAGGGGGCCCCGAGCTCTGGAAACACCATATATTTT. Residues: CASKGAPSSGNTIYF.

This clonotype was found many times. The chain combines TRBV7-2 with TRBJ2-7; 9 bases map to TRBD2. The germline gives CDR1 SGHTA, CDR2 FQGNSA. V trimming: 0 bases; J trimming: 0 bases; junction bases outside the gene matches: 3. This CDR3 is 16 amino acids long. This CDR3 is CASSLALAGTSYEQYF. The DNA of the CDR3 is TGTGCCAGCAGCTTAGCGCTAGCGGGGACCTCCTACGAGCAGTACTTC.